Sequencing of this T cell receptor (beta chain) was carried out in a study of T cell responses to AZD1222 COVID-19 vaccine. Study outcomes and limitations: Two doses of AZD1222 preceded a rise in Spike-specific TCR breadth and depth. The reported proportion of spike-specific TCRs targeting unmutated variant regions was nearly half.

With respect to this clone: The antigen remains unidentified.

Using immunoSEQ multiplex PCR, the repertoire was profiled, and TCRdb retains in-frame clones only, with some absent. The profile shows some 120,000 clones, 84% of them singletons. There are 17 residues in the CDR3. Germline trimming cut 4 bases from V and 1 base from J; bases unmatched to any gene: 4. The germline V gene encodes CDR1 MDHEN and CDR2 SYDVKM. The chain has TRBV28 and TRBJ2-7, with 16 bases aligning to TRBD2. The TCR was taken from an adult in good health. The sequencing here drew on peripheral blood, taken on day 0 of AZD1222 vaccination. CDR3 sequence (DNA): TGTGCCAGCAGTTCGGGACTAGCGGGAGGGGGATCCTACGAGCAGTACTTC. It specifies CASSSGLAGGGSYEQYF.